This T cell receptor (beta chain) was retrieved from a study of blood T cell repertoires in COVID-19. Turning to the study itself: Acute-phase and convalescent COVID-19 samples originated in the United States, Italy and Spain. T cells, B-cell-depleted T cells, or PBMCs provided the cDNA or gDNA that served as material.

The repertoire was sequenced with immunoSEQ multiplex PCR; TCRdb's copy has only in-frame clones and lacks some. The sample includes 60,000 to 90,000 clones, 80% seen only once; the top ten take around 5.3%. Germline V gene lookup returns CDR1 LNHNV and CDR2 YYDKDF (reference sequence). V was pared by 0 bases and J by 4 bases, with 7 bases between. The CDR3 extends over 14 amino acids. This TCR was sampled from a man between 60 and 70 years old with active or convalescent COVID-19. The chain uses TRBV15 and TRBJ1-5; no clear D gene. Sequencing used peripheral blood. CDR3 loop: CATSRDDGNQPQHF. The CDR3 DNA is TGTGCCACCAGCAGAGACGACGGGAATCAGCCCCAGCATTTT.